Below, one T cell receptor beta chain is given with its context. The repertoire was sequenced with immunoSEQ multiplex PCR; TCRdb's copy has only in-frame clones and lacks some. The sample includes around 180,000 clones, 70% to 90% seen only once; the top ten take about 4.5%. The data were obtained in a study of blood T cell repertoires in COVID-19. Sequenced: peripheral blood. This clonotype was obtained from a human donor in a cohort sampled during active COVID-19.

CDR3 nucleotides: TGCAGCGTTCGTGGCGGGACAGATTATGGCTACACCTTC. Translating gives CSVRGGTDYGYTF. This sequence joins TRBV29-1 and TRBJ1-2; 7 bases fit TRBD1. The V gene's germline CDR1 is SQVTM and CDR2 ANQGSEA. Unmatched junction bases numbered 8, after V lost 5 bases and J lost 5 bases. The CDR3 has 13 amino acids.